The clone carrying this T cell receptor beta chain was counted only a few times. Its antigen is not identified. The donors were part of the validation cohort of roughly 130 subjects. That cohort was separate from the first cohort, which comprised 500 to 850 subjects. The protocol was immunoSEQ multiplex PCR, while the TCRdb copy is restricted to in-frame clones and leaves out a portion. The table lists around 150,000 clones, about 88% of them singletons, with around 2.4% in the top ten. This CDR3 is built from 18 residues. Looked up from germline, CDR1 is LNHDA and CDR2 is SQIVND (reference sequence). The J segment lost 0 bases and the V segment lost 5 bases, leaving 13 bases of the junction unmatched. This specimen belongs to a study of cytomegalovirus exposure and HLA in healthy donors. Overall study: The same platform used for the roughly 650 first-cohort repertoires was also used for the 95 to 150 validation repertoires, as a later analysis reported. Study-wide points: In the 95 to 150 validation repertoires, approximately 94% of cluster scores exceeded 0, per a later analysis. A list of 164 TCR beta chains associated with cytomegalovirus was given.

The sample comprised PBMCs. The rearrangement joins TRBV19 to TRBJ2-1, with TRBD2 matching 7 bases. The receptor was isolated from a woman aged 18-29 years in good health and CMV-seronegative. The CDR3 is CASSPDGSGRFSYNEQFF. CDR3 in DNA: TGTGCCAGTAGTCCCGATGGTAGCGGGCGGTTCTCCTACAATGAGCAGTTCTTC.